Listed here are 7 T cell receptor beta chains from one sample, sequenced in a study of prognosis after radiotherapy for stage I lung cancer. Starting from genomic DNA, TCR beta CDR3 was amplified through two-round multiplex PCR. Gene-specific primers for each TRBV and TRBJ gene drove first-round PCR. MiXCR was run by TCRdb on the multiplex PCR reads, yielding one entry per CDR3 protein. The data hold fewer than 25,000 distinct CDR3 sequences, with about 37% observed a single time. Specimen: PBMCs, collected before or after stereotactic body radiation therapy (not recorded which). The receptors stem from a donor aged 50 or older with non-small cell lung cancer.

This clonotype has ten or more counts. The V gene is TRBV9, the J gene TRBJ2-1, with TRBD1 as a possible D gene (6 bases). In germline, CDR1 is SGDLS, CDR2 YYNGEE. The CDR3 is made up of 17 amino acids. Deletions cut 4 bases from V and 1 base from J, with 18 bases between. The CDR3 loop is CASSPKLAGASYNEQFF. The CDR3 region has the DNA TGTGCCAGCAGCCCAAAGCTGGCAGGGGCATCCTACAATGAGCAGTTCTTC.

In this sample, this clonotype turned up many times. The V and J genes are TRBV6-4 and TRBJ2-1, with 8 bases identical to TRBD1. The CDR3 is 15 residues long. Unmatched junction bases numbered 12, after V lost 6 bases and J lost 8 bases. Germline V gene lookup returns CDR1 MRHNA and CDR2 SNTAGT. DNA of the CDR3: TGTGCCAGCAGACCTCCCGCAGGGGGCAGGGATGAGCAGTTCTTC. Translation: CASRPPAGGRDEQFF.

Notes on this clonotype: A read error may account for a junction end that differs from germline. The chain links TRBV7-9 to TRBJ1-6, with D possibly matching TRBD1 (6 bases). The germline V gene has CDR1 SEHNR and CDR2 FQNEAQ (reference sequence). This CDR3 has 16 residues. The CDR3 nucleotides read TGTGCCAGCAGCTTAGGGACAGTGGGAGTGAGTTCACCCTTCCACTTT. This codes for CASSLGTVGVSSPFHF.

This clonotype was detected ten times or more. The chain links TRBV19 to TRBJ2-7, with D possibly TRBD2 on 5 matching bases. The V gene's germline CDR1 is LNHDA and CDR2 SQIVND (reference sequence). The V end lost 5 bases, the J end lost 1 base, and 9 bases lay between the germline ends. The CDR3 is 13 residues long. The CDR3 DNA sequence: TGTGCCAGTAGTGCCCGGGATTCCTACGAGCAGTACTTC. It codes for CASSARDSYEQYF.

Many counts were recorded for this clonotype. This chain links TRBV3-1 with TRBJ2-1; 7 bases fit TRBD2. Unmatched junction bases numbered 9, after V lost 4 bases and J lost 9 bases. CDR1 and CDR2 from the germline V gene are LGHDT and YNNKEL (reference sequence). The CDR3 loop spans 14 amino acids. The CDR3 DNA reads as TGTGCCAGCAGCCGAGACGGCGGGAGAAGTGAGCAGTTCTTC. Translation: CASSRDGGRSEQFF.

The chain links TRBV28 to TRBJ2-3, with a possible D match to TRBD2 (6 bases). Trimming removed 7 bases from V and 4 bases from J, with 18 bases in between. CDR3 length equals 15 residues. The V gene's germline CDR1 is MDHEN and CDR2 SYDVKM. CDR3 protein: CASTLNPGVADTQYF. CDR3 coding DNA: TGTGCCAGCACTCTTAATCCGGGGGTCGCAGATACGCAGTATTTT.

Note on this clonotype: A read error may account for a junction end that differs from germline. The chain uses TRBV11-2 and TRBJ2-7; maybe TRBD1 (5 bases). There are 13 residues in the CDR3. Per germline, CDR1 SGHAT and CDR2 FQNNGV. CDR3 sequence reads: CVSIPGHPYEQYF. CDR3 nucleotides: TGTGTCAGCATCCCTGGACACCCCTACGAGCAGTACTTC.